Reported below is one TCR beta chain. This entry belongs to a study of blood T cell repertoires in COVID-19. Per the original methods: Counts of nucleated cells, estimated from reference gene primer amplification, were obtained. Clones were sequenced by immunoSEQ multiplex PCR, and TCRdb holds only the in-frame ones, with some missing. V and J calls and clone size are copied from that table; D and trimming were computed from the DNA. The sample holds roughly 160,000 clones, approximately 88% seen once. The CDR3 sequence is 15 residues long. With 2 bases removed from V and 5 bases from J, the gap between germline ends came to 15 bases. Germline CDR1 reads MNHEY; CDR2 reads SVGEGT.

The sequence was collected from a woman aged 60 to 75 who had recovered from COVID-19. This sequence joins TRBV6-2 or TRBV6-3 and TRBJ2-5, with D possibly being TRBD1 (6 bases). Sequenced input: PBMCs or T cells enriched from blood (not recorded which). CDR3 bases: TGTGCCAGCAGTTACCTCAGGGGTGTACGGGAGACCCAGTACTTC. It encodes CASSYLRGVRETQYF.